The 23 T cell receptor beta chains reported below all come from one sample, sequenced in a study of CD8 T cells in Susac syndrome. Roughly 0.5 to 1 ug RNA was reverse transcribed with random hexamers. TCRdb recomputed calls from the immunoSEQ multiplex PCR reads with MiXCR, one row per CDR3 protein. The profile shows 20,000 to 25,000 distinct CDR3 sequences, 85% to 95% of them singletons. The sequenced sample consisted of CD8+ T cells from PBMCs. Receptors were obtained from a human donor in good health.

The chain joins TRBV6-5 to TRBJ1-1, with D unresolved. Trimming cost V 0 bases and J 1 base, with 9 bases left between them. Germline V gene lookup returns CDR1 MNHEY and CDR2 SVGAGI. This CDR3 spans 15 amino acids. CDR3 in amino acids: CASSYSERPNTEAFF. CDR3 nucleotides: TGTGCCAGCAGTTACTCGGAAAGGCCGAACACTGAAGCTTTCTTT.

The chain links TRBV20-1 to TRBJ2-3; D may be TRBD2 (6 bases). Trimming took 6 bases from V and 0 from J, leaving 25 bases between them. This CDR3 has 18 residues. The germline CDR1 and CDR2 sequences are DFQATT and SNEGSKA (reference sequence). CDR3 sequence reads: CSAPKEAGGFSSTDTQYF. CDR3 nucleotides: TGCAGTGCCCCTAAGGAAGCGGGTGGATTTTCTAGCACAGATACGCAGTATTTT.

This clonotype was seen just once. The rearrangement uses TRBV9 and TRBJ2-3; a possible D gene is TRBD1 (6 bases). Germline lookup yields CDR1 SGDLS and CDR2 YYNGEE. The CDR3 has 17 amino acids. V lost 3 bases, J lost 0 bases, and 17 bases lay in between. CDR3 in amino acids: CASSELPGDTSTDTQYF. The CDR3 nucleotides are TGTGCCAGCAGCGAGCTCCCAGGGGATACTAGCACAGATACGCAGTATTTT.

The chain is built from TRBV15 and TRBJ2-1; possible D gene TRBD1, 6 bases. V gave up 6 bases and J gave up 3 bases, with 15 bases separating them. CDR1 and CDR2 (germline): LNHNV, YYDKDF (reference sequence). The CDR3 totals 15 residues. The CDR3 DNA sequence: TGTGCCACCAGAAAAACAGGGTTCGACTACAATGAGCAGTTCTTC. Translation gives CATRKTGFDYNEQFF.

This chain links TRBV5-1 with TRBJ1-1; no firm D call. CDR1 and CDR2 from the germline V gene are SGHRS and YFSETQ. The CDR3 runs to 15 residues. Deletions cut 2 bases from V and 0 bases from J, with 11 bases between. The CDR3 loop reads CASSLGRNMNTEAFF. DNA of the CDR3: TGCGCCAGCAGCTTAGGACGGAACATGAACACTGAAGCTTTCTTT.

This chain uses TRBV2 with TRBJ2-1; D not certain. This CDR3 region has 12 residues. Germline V gives CDR1 SNHLY, CDR2 FYNNEI. V lost 6 bases to trimming and J lost 4 bases, with 7 bases between them. CDR3 nucleotide sequence: TGTGCCAGCAGGAATTCTTACAATGAGCAGTTCTTC. It yields the protein CASRNSYNEQFF.

This rearrangement joins TRBV4-1 to TRBJ2-1, with 9 bases lining up with TRBD1. After removal of 4 bases from V and 9 bases from J, the junction contained 4 bases not matched to a gene. Germline V gene sequence: CDR1 MGHRA, CDR2 YSYEKL. The CDR3 has 13 amino acids. The CDR3 DNA follows: TGCGCCAGCAGCCTTGGGACAGGGCGTGAGCAGTTCTTC. As protein: CASSLGTGREQFF.

This sequence joins TRBV10-2 and TRBJ2-7; no clear D gene. Between the trimmed V and J ends, which lost 5 bases and 2 bases, there was a span of 7 bases. The CDR3 is made up of 12 amino acids. Germline V gene data show CDR1 as WSHSY and CDR2 as SAAADI. The CDR3 sequence is CASSPETYEQYF. As DNA, the CDR3 is TGCGCCAGCAGTCCAGAGACCTACGAGCAGTACTTC.

This clonotype showed up just once. The chain uses TRBV7-9 and TRBJ2-7; 10 bases map to TRBD1. This CDR3 region has 15 residues. Per germline, CDR1 SEHNR and CDR2 FQNEAQ (reference sequence). With 5 bases clipped from V and 2 bases from J, the junction kept 6 bases outside the gene matches. The CDR3 DNA reads as TGTGCCAGCAGCCCCCTGGGGACAGGGGCCTACGAGCAGTACTTC. Its protein is CASSPLGTGAYEQYF. Based on the CDR3 plus reference TRBV7-9 and TRBJ2-7, the full variable domain is DTGVSQNPRHKITKRGQNVTFRCDPISEHNRLYWYRQTLGQGPEFLTYFQNEAQLEKSRLLSDRFSAERPKGSFSTLEIQRTEQGDSAMYLCASSPLGTGAYEQYFGPGTRLTVT.

CDR3 bases: TGCAGTGCTTATTCAGGGGAGGCTCAGCCCCAGCATTTT. This translates into CSAYSGEAQPQHF. V and J are TRBV20-1 and TRBJ1-5, with a tentative D call TRBD1 (6 bases). V lost 5 bases, J lost 6 bases, and 14 bases lay in between. The CDR3 runs 13 residues. The germline CDR1 and CDR2 sequences are DFQATT and SNEGSKA (reference sequence).

The gene calls are TRBV6-6 and TRBJ2-7; D is uncertain. The CDR3 sequence is 14 residues long. V was pared by 0 bases and J by 2 bases, with 8 bases between. Germline V lookup: CDR1 MNHNY, CDR2 SVGAGI (reference sequence). CDR3 nucleotides: TGTGCCAGCAGTTACTCGCACAGCCCCTACGAGCAGTACTTC. Protein: CASSYSHSPYEQYF.

In regard to this clonotype: The CDR3 ends on some other residue instead of the conserved phenylalanine or tryptophan, so this is likely a read error. The chain joins TRBV6-2 or TRBV6-3 to TRBJ1-5; D call uncertain. Germline assignment: CDR1 MNHEY and CDR2 SVGEGT. The CDR3 sequence is 12 residues long. V lost 2 bases, J lost 8 bases, and 7 bases lay in between. This CDR3 is CASSYGYKPQHV. CDR3 sequence (DNA): TGTGCCAGCAGTTACGGATATAAGCCCCAGCATGTT.

This clonotype appeared a single time. This chain joins TRBV7-8 and TRBJ1-1; TRBD1 agrees at 8 bases. This CDR3 has 13 residues. Per germline, CDR1 SGHVS and CDR2 FQNEAQ. V trimming: 6 bases; J trimming: 5 bases; junction bases outside the gene matches: 5. CDR3 residues: CASRTTGVTEAFF. Written as DNA, the CDR3 is TGTGCCAGCAGGACGACAGGGGTGACTGAAGCTTTCTTT.

This chain uses TRBV20-1 with TRBJ2-3; D is perhaps TRBD2 (6 bases). This CDR3 region has 14 residues. V lost 2 bases to trimming and J lost 2 bases, with 11 bases between them. Germline CDR1 and CDR2: DFQATT and SNEGSKA (reference sequence). In nucleotides, the CDR3 is TGCAGTGCTAGACCGGAGGGGAACACAGATACGCAGTATTTT. Translation: CSARPEGNTDTQYF.

This clonotype occurred once. As DNA, the CDR3 is TGTGCCAGCAGAACCGGAAACACCATATATTTT. It translates to CASRTGNTIYF. The chain links TRBV19 to TRBJ1-3, with no clear D. Germline assignment: CDR1 LNHDA and CDR2 SQIVND (reference sequence). CDR3 length: 11 residues. The V end lost 9 bases, the J end lost 4 bases, and 7 bases lay between the germline ends.

The gene calls are TRBV4-3 and TRBJ2-2; the match to TRBD1 covers 7 bases. Losses at the gene ends were 0 bases for V and 4 bases for J; bases not matched to a gene: 8. CDR1 and CDR2 from the germline V gene are LGHNA and YSLEER. The CDR3 has 17 amino acids. Written as DNA, the CDR3 is TGCGCCAGCAGCCAAGATCGGAGGACAGGAGCCACCGGGGAGCTGTTTTTT. It yields the protein CASSQDRRTGATGELFF.

The chain joins TRBV7-2 to TRBJ1-3; D gene unclear. The germline V gene encodes CDR1 SGHTA and CDR2 FQGNSA. V was shortened by 3 bases and J by 0 bases, with 9 bases between the two germline ends. This CDR3 comprises 15 residues. CDR3 sequence (DNA): TGTGCCAGCAGCTTGACGGGTCCCTCTGGAAACACCATATATTTT. Encoded protein: CASSLTGPSGNTIYF.

The chain joins TRBV6-6 to TRBJ2-2; TRBD1 is a possible D gene (5 bases). This CDR3 has 16 amino acids. Trimming took 2 bases from V and 4 from J, leaving 14 bases between them. In germline, CDR1 is MNHNY, CDR2 SVGAGI (reference sequence). The CDR3 loop is CASSYPRAGLTGELFF. In DNA, the CDR3 is TGTGCCAGCAGTTACCCCAGGGCTGGTCTCACCGGGGAGCTGTTTTTT.

V is TRBV5-5 and J is TRBJ1-1; maybe TRBD1 (5 bases). V lost 4 bases, J lost 1 base, and 8 bases lay in between. There are 13 residues in the CDR3. Germline-derived CDR1 and CDR2 are SGHKS and YYEKEE (reference sequence). The CDR3 reads CASSLGANTEAFF. CDR3 nucleotide sequence: TGTGCCAGCAGCCTAGGGGCGAACACTGAAGCTTTCTTT.

This chain connects TRBV5-8 to TRBJ2-5; TRBD2 is a possible D gene (6 bases). V dropped 1 base and J dropped 1 base, with 14 bases sitting between them. The CDR3 loop spans 16 amino acids. The V gene's germline CDR1 is SGHTS and CDR2 YDEGEE. CDR3 residues: CASSLTVGGGQETQYF. CDR3 in DNA: TGTGCCAGCAGCTTGACCGTCGGGGGTGGCCAAGAGACCCAGTACTTC.

V gene TRBV19 combines with J gene TRBJ2-1; perhaps TRBD1 as D (6 bases). Germline lookup yields CDR1 LNHDA and CDR2 SQIVND (reference sequence). Trimming took off 7 bases at V and 8 bases at J, with 24 bases between the two ends. This CDR3 is built from 16 residues. The CDR3 protein is CASTPRRGSAWDEQFF. CDR3 nucleotides: TGTGCCAGTACCCCCCGAAGGGGGTCCGCCTGGGATGAGCAGTTCTTC.

V usage is TRBV2 and J usage is TRBJ2-1; D is perhaps TRBD1 (6 bases). The CDR3 length is 16 residues. Deletions cut 0 bases from V and 0 bases from J, with 9 bases between. CDR1 and CDR2 (germline): SNHLY, FYNNEI. The chain's CDR3 is CASSEAKGGSYNEQFF. CDR3 sequence (DNA): TGTGCCAGCAGTGAAGCAAAAGGGGGCTCCTACAATGAGCAGTTCTTC.

The chain links TRBV12-5 to TRBJ2-2; D perhaps matches TRBD1 (6 bases). CDR3 length equals 12 residues. Germline V CDR1 and CDR2: LGHNT, FRNRAP. Trimming took off 5 bases at V and 15 bases at J, with 16 bases between the two ends. Here the CDR3 reads CASGPPGHLMFF. In DNA form, the CDR3 reads TGTGCTAGTGGTCCTCCGGGACACCTTATGTTTTTT.